One and the same sample provided the 4 T cell receptor beta chains below, sequenced in a study of CD8+CD57+ T cells in acquired aplastic anemia. Genomic DNA was employed as the template in profiling TCR beta VDJ and CDR3. TCRdb recomputed calls from the reads with MiXCR, one row per CDR3 protein. The table records more than 100,000 distinct CDR3 sequences, roughly two fifths of them present only once. The sequencing input was sorted CD4+, CD8+, or CD8+CD57+ T cells (not recorded which) from PBMCs. The receptors were gathered from a human donor in good health, serving as a control.

The chain uses TRBV10-3 and TRBJ1-2, with D maybe TRBD1 (6 bases). This CDR3 contains 14 residues. V lost 6 bases and J lost 8, with 19 bases in between. CDR1 and CDR2 (germline): ENHRY, SYGVKD. CDR3 sequence reads: CAISRQVSDSGYTF. As DNA, the CDR3 is TGTGCCATCAGCCGACAGGTTTCGGACTCGGGCTACACCTTC.

The chain has TRBV2 and TRBJ2-7; D may be TRBD2 (5 bases). Trimming took off 8 bases at V and 7 bases at J, with 18 bases between the two ends. The germline gives CDR1 SNHLY, CDR2 FYNNEI. The CDR3 contains 13 residues. The CDR3 DNA reads as TGTGCCAGCGTTTCGACTATCGGCGGAGAGCAGTACTTC. It encodes CASVSTIGGEQYF.

V and J are TRBV20-1 and TRBJ1-2; no reliable D call. The V and J ends lost 0 bases and 7 bases respectively, with 12 bases between them. Germline V gene sequence: CDR1 DFQATT, CDR2 SNEGSKA (reference sequence). The CDR3 is 13 amino acids. CDR3 sequence: CSARDRGRSGYTF. CDR3 bases: TGCAGTGCTAGAGATCGGGGAAGGTCTGGCTACACCTTC.

There are many counts of this clonotype. The J gene is TRBJ2-5, the V gene TRBV20-1, with 13 bases that match TRBD2. Germline V lookup: CDR1 DFQATT, CDR2 SNEGSKA (reference sequence). Trimming removed 6 bases from V and 5 bases from J; junction bases left unmatched: 9. The CDR3 covers 15 residues. The CDR3 is CSAGLAGAREETQYF. As DNA, the CDR3 is TGCAGTGCCGGACTAGCGGGAGCGCGGGAGGAGACCCAGTACTTC.